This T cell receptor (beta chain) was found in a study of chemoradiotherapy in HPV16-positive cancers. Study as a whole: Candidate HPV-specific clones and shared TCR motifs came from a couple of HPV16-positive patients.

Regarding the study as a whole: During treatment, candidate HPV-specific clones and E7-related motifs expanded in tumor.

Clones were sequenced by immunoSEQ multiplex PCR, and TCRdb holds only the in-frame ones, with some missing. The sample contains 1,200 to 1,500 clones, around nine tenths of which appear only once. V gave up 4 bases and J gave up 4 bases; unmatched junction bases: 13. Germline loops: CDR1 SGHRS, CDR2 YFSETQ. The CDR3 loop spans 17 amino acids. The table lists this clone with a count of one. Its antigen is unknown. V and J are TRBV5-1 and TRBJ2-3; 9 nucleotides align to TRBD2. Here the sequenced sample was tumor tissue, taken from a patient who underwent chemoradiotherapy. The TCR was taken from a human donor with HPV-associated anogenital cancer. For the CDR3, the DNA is TGCGCCAGCAGCGCCTCCGGGACTAGCAATTTCGCAGATACGCAGTATTTT. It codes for CASSASGTSNFADTQYF.